This T cell receptor beta chain derives from a study of OX40 agonist ivuxolimab in advanced cancers. Looking at the study overall: Dosing consisted of intravenous ivuxolimab at 0.01 to 10 mg/kg every 2 weeks.

This CDR3 has 14 residues. Looked up from germline, CDR1 is MNHEY and CDR2 is SVGAGI. V was pared by 5 bases and J by 1 base, with 4 bases of the junction left unmatched. Method: immunoSEQ multiplex PCR; TCRdb's copy keeps in-frame clones and lacks some. The sample holds 60,000 to 85,000 clones, 80% to 90% seen once. This material consisted of CD4+ or CD8+ T cells sorted from blood, taken in a trial of the OX40 agonist ivuxolimab. The chain couples TRBV6-5 to TRBJ1-1, with 7 bases that match TRBD1. The clonotype was recovered from an adult with an advanced solid tumor such as melanoma, head and neck, liver or kidney cancer. CDR3 bases: TGTGCCAGCAGTCGGGACAGAACGAACACTGAAGCTTTCTTT. This translates into CASSRDRTNTEAFF.